This TCR beta chain was found in a study of metastatic and nonmetastatic thyroid tumors. There are 15 residues in the CDR3. Per germline, CDR1 SGHAT and CDR2 FQNNGV. TCRdb reanalyzed the PCR reads with MiXCR. The profile covers 25,000 to 30,000 clones, with less than 25% appearing a single time and approximately 2.4% taken by the ten largest. Patients had received no treatment of any kind before thyroid surgery. Sequencing was performed on blood. This TCR was recovered from a female donor with papillary thyroid cancer or a benign thyroid nodule (not recorded which). Some clones in this sample may be carry-over from other donors' samples. The V and J genes are TRBV11-2 and TRBJ2-7; D is uncertain. The CDR3 here is CDQPCNPWASYEQYF. The DNA for the CDR3 is TGTGACCAGCCGTGCAACCCTTGGGCATCCTACGAGCAGTACTTC.